The TCR beta chain under discussion was sequenced for a study of CD8+ T cells in alopecia areata. Study-wide background: Patients took tofacitinib for 6 to 18 months, followed by 6 drug-free months. Study-wide findings and caveats: With patients, TCR sharing proved less clear than in mice, a difference possibly related to HLA. Tofacitinib significantly lowered scalp clonality and expanded CD8+ clones among the top 100.

It was cDNA, reverse transcribed from extracted RNA, that served as the sequencing template. Clones were sequenced by immunoSEQ multiplex PCR, and TCRdb holds only the in-frame ones, with some missing. The sample shows some 150,000 clones, approximately 59% of them seen only once. Notes on this clone: The antigen is not known.

Treatment in this sample: oral pan-JAK inhibitor, 5-10 mg twice daily. It was from alopecia areata patients that lesional scalp punch biopsies and peripheral blood were collected. The starting material was CD4+ T cells sorted from blood, obtained between weeks 55 and 65, from a patient treated with tofacitinib. This clonotype was obtained from a human donor with alopecia areata.

CDR3 nucleotides: TGTGCCAGCAACATTAACATGAACACTGAAGCTTTCTTT. Translating gives CASNINMNTEAFF. This sequence joins TRBV2 and TRBJ1-1; the D is unclear. The germline V gene encodes CDR1 SNHLY and CDR2 FYNNEI. The CDR3 length is 13 residues. V was shortened by 7 bases and J by 0 bases, with 9 bases between the two germline ends.